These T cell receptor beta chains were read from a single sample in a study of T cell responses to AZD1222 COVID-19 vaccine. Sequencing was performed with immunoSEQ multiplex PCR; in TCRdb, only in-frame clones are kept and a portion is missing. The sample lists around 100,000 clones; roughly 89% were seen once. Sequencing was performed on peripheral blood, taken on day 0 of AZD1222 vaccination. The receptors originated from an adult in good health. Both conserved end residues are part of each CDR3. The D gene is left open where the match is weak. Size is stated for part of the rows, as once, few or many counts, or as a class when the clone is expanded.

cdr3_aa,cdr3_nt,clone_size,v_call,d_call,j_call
CASSLVGGEKLFF,TGTGCCAGCAGTTTAGTAGGGGGCGAAAAACTGTTTTTT,-,TRBV12-3/TRBV12-4,TRBD1,TRBJ1-4
CASSGQGTYEQYF,TGTGCCAGCAGTGGACAGGGAACTTACGAGCAGTACTTC,few,TRBV2,TRBD1,TRBJ2-7
CASSKTPEGNQPQHF,TGTGCCAGCAGCAAGACCCCAGAAGGCAATCAGCCCCAGCATTTT,-,TRBV6-5,-,TRBJ1-5
CASSLRQPGNEQFF,TGCGCCAGCAGCTTGAGGCAACCGGGCAATGAGCAGTTCTTC,-,TRBV5-1,-,TRBJ2-1
CASSNARNTEAFF,TGTGCCAGTAGTAATGCCCGGAACACTGAAGCTTTCTTT,-,TRBV19,-,TRBJ1-1
CASSPGQSSIKQYF,TGTGCCAGTAGCCCGGGACAGTCGTCAATCAAGCAGTACTTC,-,TRBV19,TRBD1,TRBJ2-7
CASSARTGGITGELFF,TGTGCCAGCAGCGCCCGGACAGGGGGAATCACCGGGGAGCTGTTTTTT,-,TRBV9,TRBD1,TRBJ2-2
CASSEQLDGGGEQFF,TGTGCCAGCAGTGAGCAATTAGATGGTGGAGGTGAGCAGTTCTTC,-,TRBV6-4,-,TRBJ2-1
CASSPTGFVAEAFF,TGTGCCAGCAGCCCCACAGGCTTCGTAGCTGAAGCTTTCTTT,-,TRBV9,-,TRBJ1-1
CASSLGGSGRTDTQYF,TGCGCCAGCAGCTTGGGGGGCAGCGGCCGCACAGATACGCAGTATTTT,-,TRBV5-1,-,TRBJ2-3
CASTSVRGDDEKLFF,TGTGCCAGTACTTCCGTGCGGGGGGACGATGAAAAACTGTTTTTT,-,TRBV19,-,TRBJ1-4
CASSSHTEKLFF,TGTGCCAGCAGTTCGCATACTGAAAAACTGTTTTTT,once,TRBV12-3/TRBV12-4,-,TRBJ1-4
CASSLASGTGELFF,TGTGCCAGCAGTTTAGCTAGCGGGACCGGGGAGCTGTTTTTT,-,TRBV27,TRBD2,TRBJ2-2
CASSHSGRPDYEQYF,TGTGCCAGCAGTCATAGCGGGAGGCCTGACTACGAGCAGTACTTC,-,TRBV7-8,TRBD2,TRBJ2-7
CASSPYTDLEQYF,TGTGCCAGCTCACCGTACACCGACCTCGAGCAGTACTTC,-,TRBV18,-,TRBJ2-7
CASSQRGEIHYGYTF,TGTGCCAGCAGCCAACGAGGGGAAATCCACTATGGCTACACCTTC,-,TRBV5-4,-,TRBJ1-2
CASSLTTTFSPGRYNEQFF,TGTGCCAGCAGCTTAACCACTACCTTTTCTCCCGGGAGGTACAATGAGCAGTTCTTC,-,TRBV7-2,TRBD2,TRBJ2-1
CASSQEAHNANSPLHF,TGTGCCAGCAGCCAAGAGGCCCACAACGCGAACTCACCCCTCCACTTT,-,TRBV4-2,-,TRBJ1-6
CASSYPAGGSTEAFF,TGTGCCAGCAGTTACCCGGCAGGGGGGAGCACTGAAGCTTTCTTT,-,TRBV6-5,TRBD1,TRBJ1-1
CASSQAPPPFLNQPQHF,TGCGCCAGCAGCCAAGCCCCTCCCCCATTTCTCAATCAGCCCCAGCATTTT,-,TRBV4-1,-,TRBJ1-5
CASGPEGTGGYNEQFF,TGTGCTAGTGGTCCCGAAGGGACAGGGGGGTACAATGAGCAGTTCTTC,-,TRBV12-5,TRBD1,TRBJ2-1
CASTRGGDSNQPQHF,TGTGCCAGCACCCGGGGGGGGGATAGCAATCAGCCCCAGCATTTT,-,TRBV2,-,TRBJ1-5
CASSEPGADTQYF,TGCGCCAGCAGTGAGCCAGGAGCAGATACGCAGTATTTT,-,TRBV10-1,-,TRBJ2-3
CASSLRGQGSGELFF,TGTGCCAGCAGCTTAAGAGGTCAGGGAAGCGGGGAGCTGTTTTTT,-,TRBV7-9,-,TRBJ2-2
CASSLSGRAVTGELFF,TGTGCCAGCAGCTTAAGCGGGAGGGCGGTGACCGGGGAGCTGTTTTTT,-,TRBV7-2,TRBD2,TRBJ2-2
CASSLSVLSGSNQPQHF,TGTGCCAGCAGTTTATCTGTGTTAAGTGGGAGCAATCAGCCCCAGCATTTT,-,TRBV28,-,TRBJ1-5
CASSLSGQGLEQYF,TGTGCCAGCAGCTTATCGGGACAGGGGCTCGAGCAGTACTTC,-,TRBV7-8,TRBD1,TRBJ2-7
CASSYGQLPNYGYTF,TGCGCCAGCAGCTACGGACAATTACCTAACTATGGCTACACCTTC,-,TRBV5-1,-,TRBJ1-2
CASRVIGGGPYGYTF,TGTGCCAGCAGAGTCATAGGGGGGGGGCCCTATGGCTACACCTTC,-,TRBV2,-,TRBJ1-2
CASSPPGEIELFF,TGTGCCAGCTCACCACCGGGTGAAATTGAGCTGTTTTTT,-,TRBV18,-,TRBJ2-2
CASSSIGTGADYGYTF,TGTGCCAGCAGTTCAATTGGGACAGGGGCAGACTATGGCTACACCTTC,-,TRBV28,TRBD1,TRBJ1-2
CASSFPDGPYEQYF,TGTGCCAGCAGTTTTCCTGACGGGCCCTACGAGCAGTACTTC,-,TRBV7-9,-,TRBJ2-7
CASSLSGGDTEAFF,TGTGCCAGCAGCTTGTCAGGGGGGGACACTGAAGCTTTCTTT,-,TRBV7-8,TRBD1,TRBJ1-1
CASSAISTNEKLFF,TGTGCCAGCAGCGCCATTTCAACTAATGAAAAACTGTTTTTT,-,TRBV3-1/TRBV3-2,-,TRBJ1-4
CASSQDNRGQPQHF,TGTGCCAGCAGCCAGGACAACAGGGGACAGCCCCAGCATTTT,-,TRBV3-1/TRBV3-2,TRBD1,TRBJ1-5
CASGQDGPYEQYF,TGTGCCAGCGGTCAGGACGGTCCCTACGAGCAGTACTTC,-,TRBV27,-,TRBJ2-7
CSASQLPGPGQPQHF,TGCAGTGCTAGTCAACTCCCGGGCCCCGGTCAGCCCCAGCATTTT,-,TRBV20-1,-,TRBJ1-5
CASSPLGGGPTGYEQYF,TGTGCCAGCAGCCCCCTGGGTGGGGGCCCAACGGGCTACGAGCAGTACTTC,-,TRBV5-4,-,TRBJ2-7
CASSLALSALTQYF,TGTGCCAGCAGCTTGGCTCTGAGCGCTCTGACCCAGTACTTC,-,TRBV11-2,-,TRBJ2-5
CASSQEGTSPNEKLFF,TGCGCCAGCAGCCAAGAAGGTACGAGTCCCAATGAAAAACTGTTTTTT,-,TRBV4-1,-,TRBJ1-4